The 26 T cell receptor beta chains reported below all come from one sample, sequenced in a study of T cell changes during pregnancy in multiple sclerosis. Here immunoSEQ multiplex PCR was the method, and the copy in TCRdb shows in-frame clones only, minus some. The table has some 77,000 clones, more than 85% seen once; the top ten hold roughly 2.6%. Sequencing was performed on peripheral blood, taken after pregnancy. Receptors were obtained from a female donor in good health, enrolled as a control in a pregnancy study.

The CDR3 spells CASSLFGSQPQHF. The CDR3 nucleotides are TGTGCCAGCAGCTTGTTTGGGAGCCAGCCCCAGCATTTT. V usage is TRBV5-4 and J usage is TRBJ1-5, with unresolved D. CDR3 length: 13 residues. Trimming stripped 1 base from V and 7 bases from J, with 9 bases between. Per the germline V gene, CDR1 is SGHNT and CDR2 is YYREEE (reference sequence).

This chain connects TRBV29-1 to TRBJ2-7; D gene unclear. Germline V gene lookup returns CDR1 SQVTM and CDR2 ANQGSEA. The CDR3 has 13 residues. V was trimmed by 0 bases and J by 1 base, leaving 7 bases between them. The CDR3 DNA follows: TGCAGCGTTGAAGAAAACAGATCCTACGAGCAGTACTTC. Translating gives CSVEENRSYEQYF.

The rearrangement links TRBV15 to TRBJ1-5; TRBD1 aligns across 9 bases. V trimming: 1 base; J trimming: 1 base; junction bases outside the gene matches: 2. The CDR3 is made up of 16 amino acids. Per the germline V gene, CDR1 is LNHNV and CDR2 is YYDKDF (reference sequence). The CDR3 DNA reads as TGTGCCACCAGCAGAGGGGACAGGGCGAGCAATCAGCCCCAGCATTTT. Translation: CATSRGDRASNQPQHF.

The V and J genes are TRBV7-6 and TRBJ1-3; possible D gene TRBD1, 6 bases. V dropped 7 bases and J dropped 3 bases, with 16 bases sitting between them. CDR1 is SGHVS, CDR2 FNYEAQ, per germline. CDR3 length equals 15 residues. The CDR3 sequence: CASNPAPGDGNTIYF. Written as DNA, the CDR3 is TGTGCCAGCAACCCCGCCCCAGGGGATGGAAACACCATATATTTT.

The rearrangement links TRBV6-5 to TRBJ1-2; a possible D gene is TRBD1 (6 bases). Germline CDR1 and CDR2: MNHEY and SVGAGI. This CDR3 region has 14 residues. V lost 6 bases and J 4 bases, leaving 15 bases between the germline ends. Here the CDR3 DNA reads TGTGCCAGCAGAGACAGGCCCATCGGCTATGGCTACACCTTC. This sequence encodes CASRDRPIGYGYTF.

The gene calls are TRBV30 and TRBJ1-3; the D is unclear. Germline V gene lookup returns CDR1 GTSNPN and CDR2 SVGIG (reference sequence). The CDR3 is made up of 13 amino acids. The V end lost 4 bases, the J end lost 0 bases, and 7 bases lay between the germline ends. CDR3 in DNA: TGTGCCTGGAAGCGCCTCTCTGGAAACACCATATATTTT. Amino acid sequence: CAWKRLSGNTIYF.

This rearrangement joins TRBV28 to TRBJ2-7, with 7 nucleotides matching TRBD1. CDR3 length equals 13 residues. Unmatched junction bases numbered 4, after V lost 6 bases and J lost 2 bases. Germline CDR1 MDHEN, CDR2 SYDVKM. The DNA for the CDR3 is TGTGCCAGCAGAAGGACAGGTGCCTACGAGCAGTACTTC. As protein: CASRRTGAYEQYF.

The chain recombines TRBV6-1 with TRBJ1-2, with a tentative D call TRBD1 (5 bases). The CDR3 spans 14 residues. CDR1 and CDR2 (germline): MNHNS, SASEGT. V shed 2 bases and J shed 4 bases, with 11 bases lying between them. CDR3 DNA sequence: TGTGCCAGCAGTGAACGTAACAGGAGCTATGGCTACACCTTC. This sequence encodes CASSERNRSYGYTF.

The chain recombines TRBV6-5 with TRBJ2-3, with 9 bases identical to TRBD2. With V trimmed by 7 bases and J by 11 bases, 7 bases remained unmatched. The germline V gene has CDR1 MNHEY and CDR2 SVGAGI. This CDR3 region has 12 residues. The CDR3 region is CASNSRGREQYF. CDR3 sequence (DNA): TGTGCCAGCAATTCACGCGGGAGGGAGCAGTATTTT.

V is TRBV28 and J is TRBJ1-4; 7 bases are a match to TRBD1. Trimming at V came to 5 bases and at J to 6 bases, leaving 6 bases not matched to a gene. The CDR3 totals 14 residues. CDR1 and CDR2 (germline): MDHEN, SYDVKM. CDR3 DNA sequence: TGTGCCAGCAGTGAAGGGGGCGTAGATGAAAAACTGTTTTTT. Amino acids: CASSEGGVDEKLFF.

The table lists this clone with a few counts. V usage is TRBV10-1 and J usage is TRBJ1-6; 8 bases fit TRBD1. This CDR3 region has 14 residues. Germline V gene data show CDR1 as WNHNN and CDR2 as SYGVQD (reference sequence). J was trimmed by 10 bases and V by 6 bases; bases with no gene match: 8. The CDR3 sequence is CASSRDRTGSPLHF. In DNA, the CDR3 is TGCGCCAGCAGCCGGGACAGGACAGGATCACCCCTCCACTTT.

The V call is TRBV28, the J call TRBJ2-1, with a weak D call TRBD2 (6 bases). V was cut by 5 bases and J by 2 bases, with 13 bases left in between. This CDR3 comprises 15 residues. Germline values: CDR1 MDHEN, CDR2 SYDVKM. The CDR3 nucleotides are TGTGCCAGCAGTACCCCTAGCGAGACCTACAATGAGCAGTTCTTC. Protein sequence: CASSTPSETYNEQFF.

This rearrangement joins TRBV11-3 to TRBJ1-3, with 10 nucleotides matching TRBD1. Germline V gene sequence: CDR1 SGHNT, CDR2 YENEEA. The CDR3 totals 16 residues. The V gene end was trimmed by 4 bases and the J gene end by 0 bases; junction bases not matched to a gene: 3. Written as DNA, the CDR3 is TGTGCCAGCAGCTCGGGACAGGGGCTCTCTGGAAACACCATATATTTT. This sequence encodes CASSSGQGLSGNTIYF. Full variable domain (missing parts from reference TRBV11-3 and TRBJ1-3): EAGVVQSPRYKIIEKKQPVAFWCNPISGHNTLYWYLQNLGQGPELLIRYENEEAVDDSQLPKDRFSAERLKGVDSTLKIQPAELGDSAVYLCASSSGQGLSGNTIYFGEGSWLTVV.

CDR3 residues: CASMLGSSNNEQFF. The CDR3 nucleotides are TGTGCCAGCATGTTGGGGAGTTCAAACAATGAGCAGTTCTTC. The V call is TRBV6-1, the J call TRBJ2-1, with D possibly TRBD2 on 5 matching bases. Deletions cut 7 bases from V and 5 bases from J, with 15 bases between. The CDR3 spans 14 residues. Germline V CDR1 and CDR2: MNHNS, SASEGT.

The gene calls are TRBV19 and TRBJ1-1; tentatively, D is TRBD1 (5 bases). V lost 10 bases to trimming and J lost 1 base, with 10 bases between them. Per the germline V gene, CDR1 is LNHDA and CDR2 is SQIVND (reference sequence). The CDR3 loop spans 12 amino acids. The CDR3 region is CATRQPNTEAFF. The DNA for the CDR3 is TGTGCCACCAGACAGCCGAACACTGAAGCTTTCTTT. The whole variable domain, remainder taken from reference TRBV19 and TRBJ1-1, is DGGITQSPKYLFRKEGQNVTLSCEQNLNHDAMYWYRQDPGQGLRLIYYSQIVNDFQKGDIAEGYSVSREKKESFPLTVTSAQKNPTAFYLCATRQPNTEAFFGQGTRLTVV.

This clone was picked up one time. This chain links TRBV6-6 with TRBJ2-7; TRBD2 agrees at 13 bases. This CDR3 contains 15 residues. The ends lost 5 bases at V and 6 bases at J; junction bases unmatched: 7. From germline, CDR1 is MNHNY and CDR2 SVGAGI (reference sequence). CDR3 amino acids: CASSPRTSGRGEQYF. CDR3 sequence (DNA): TGTGCCAGCAGTCCCAGGACTAGCGGGAGAGGCGAGCAGTACTTC.

This chain uses TRBV11-3 with TRBJ2-1; TRBD2 is a possible D gene (6 bases). The CDR3 spans 15 residues. The V and J ends lost 7 bases and 7 bases respectively, with 20 bases between them. Germline V CDR1 and CDR2: SGHNT, YENEEA. In DNA, the CDR3 is TGTGCCAGCACTTTAACCGGAGGGCCACGGAATGAGCAGTTCTTC. Residues: CASTLTGGPRNEQFF.

V gene TRBV6-5 combines with J gene TRBJ1-3; D gene unclear. The CDR3 totals 13 residues. Germline-derived CDR1 and CDR2 are MNHEY and SVGAGI. Trimming stripped 6 bases from V and 0 bases from J, with 6 bases between. The CDR3 region has the DNA TGTGCCAGCAGGACTTTCTCTGGAAACACCATATATTTT. Translating gives CASRTFSGNTIYF.

The V and J genes are TRBV5-4 and TRBJ2-1, with 10 bases fitting TRBD2. Germline CDR1 is SGHNT and CDR2 is YYREEE (reference sequence). The CDR3 consists of 14 residues. Losses at the gene ends were 4 bases for V and 10 bases for J; bases not matched to a gene: 8. CDR3: CASSLSGRAGEQFF. For the CDR3, the DNA is TGTGCCAGCAGCCTCAGCGGGAGGGCTGGCGAGCAGTTCTTC.

The CDR3 sequence is CASSLLAGGSYEQYF. CDR3 nucleotides: TGTGCCAGCAGCTTACTGGCGGGGGGCTCCTACGAGCAGTACTTC. This chain joins TRBV11-2 and TRBJ2-7, with 8 bases aligning to TRBD2. From germline, CDR1 is SGHAT and CDR2 FQNNGV. J gave up 0 bases and V 2 bases, and 3 bases lay outside the gene matches. The CDR3 is 15 amino acids. Drawing the rest from reference TRBV11-2 and TRBJ2-7, the complete variable domain is EAGVAQSPRYKIIEKRQSVAFWCNPISGHATLYWYQQILGQGPKLLIQFQNNGVVDDSQLPKDRFSAERLKGVDSTLKIQPAKLEDSAVYLCASSLLAGGSYEQYFGPGTRLTVT.

The chain joins TRBV2 to TRBJ1-4; tentative D call: TRBD1 (6 bases). Trimming took 0 bases from V and 7 from J, leaving 12 bases between them. The CDR3 consists of 15 residues. Germline-derived CDR1 and CDR2 are SNHLY and FYNNEI. The CDR3 region has the DNA TGTGCCAGCAGTGAAGCGGCGGGGGCCGGTGAAAAACTGTTTTTT. As protein: CASSEAAGAGEKLFF.

The chain is built from TRBV10-3 and TRBJ1-1; unclear D gene. Between the trimmed V and J ends, which lost 3 bases and 5 bases, there was a span of 7 bases. Germline CDR1 reads ENHRY; CDR2 reads SYGVKD. This CDR3 is 12 amino acids long. For the CDR3, the DNA is TGTGCCATCAGTGAAGCGAGTACTGAAGCTTTCTTT. Translating it yields CAISEASTEAFF.

The rearrangement joins TRBV4-1 to TRBJ2-5; 8 bases are shared with TRBD2. The CDR3 extends over 15 amino acids. The junction had 3 bases not matched to a gene; V was cut back by 2 bases and J by 1 base. Germline V gene lookup returns CDR1 MGHRA and CDR2 YSYEKL. The CDR3 DNA reads as TGCGCCAGCAGCCAAAGAGGACTAGCCCAAGAGACCCAGTACTTC. The encoded protein is CASSQRGLAQETQYF.

This clone is a singleton in its sample. The J gene is TRBJ2-1, the V gene TRBV7-9; a possible D gene is TRBD2 (6 bases). V was pared by 2 bases and J by 4 bases, with 12 bases between. Germline-derived CDR1 and CDR2 are SEHNR and FQNEAQ (reference sequence). This CDR3 has 15 residues. CDR3 sequence: CASSLSSGVYNEQFF. CDR3 nucleotides: TGTGCCAGCAGCTTAAGTAGCGGAGTTTACAATGAGCAGTTCTTC.

V usage is TRBV5-1 and J usage is TRBJ1-4, with a weak D call TRBD1 (6 bases). The germline V and J ends were trimmed by 2 bases and 7 bases, with 12 bases remaining between them. Germline V gives CDR1 SGHRS, CDR2 YFSETQ. CDR3 length equals 14 residues. Here the CDR3 reads CASSFRGLGEKLFF. The CDR3 DNA follows: TGCGCCAGCAGCTTCAGGGGTTTGGGTGAAAAACTGTTTTTT.

V usage is TRBV6-6 and J usage is TRBJ1-2, with D maybe TRBD1 (5 bases). The CDR3 covers 14 residues. Per the germline V gene, CDR1 is MNHNY and CDR2 is SVGAGI (reference sequence). The V and J ends lost 6 bases and 4 bases respectively, with 15 bases between them. The CDR3 sequence is CASRKGSGFYGYTF. Written as DNA, the CDR3 is TGTGCCAGCAGAAAAGGTTCAGGGTTCTATGGCTACACCTTC.